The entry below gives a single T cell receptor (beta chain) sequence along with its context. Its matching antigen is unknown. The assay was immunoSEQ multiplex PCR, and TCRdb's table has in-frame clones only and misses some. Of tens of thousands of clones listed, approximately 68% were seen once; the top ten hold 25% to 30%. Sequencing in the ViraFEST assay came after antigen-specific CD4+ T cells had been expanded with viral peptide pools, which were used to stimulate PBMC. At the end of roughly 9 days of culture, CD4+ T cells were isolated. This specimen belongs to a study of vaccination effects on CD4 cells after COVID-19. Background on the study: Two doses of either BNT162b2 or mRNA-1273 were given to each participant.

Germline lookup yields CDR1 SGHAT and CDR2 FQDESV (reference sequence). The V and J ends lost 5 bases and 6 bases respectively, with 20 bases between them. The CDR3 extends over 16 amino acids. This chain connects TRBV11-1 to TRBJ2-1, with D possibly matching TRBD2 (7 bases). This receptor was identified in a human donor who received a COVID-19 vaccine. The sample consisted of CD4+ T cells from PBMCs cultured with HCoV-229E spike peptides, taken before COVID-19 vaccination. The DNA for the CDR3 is TGTGCCAGCAGCCTAGTATACGAAAGGGGGGGCAATGAGCAGTTCTTC. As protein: CASSLVYERGGNEQFF. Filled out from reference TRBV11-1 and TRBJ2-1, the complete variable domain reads EAEVAQSPRYKITEKSQAVAFWCDPISGHATLYWYRQILGQGPELLVQFQDESVVDDSQLPKDRFSAERLKGVDSTLKIQPAELGDSAMYLCASSLVYERGGNEQFFGPGTRLTVL.